This TCR beta chain was sequenced for a study of cytomegalovirus exposure and HLA in healthy donors (dated by TCRdb to the late 2010s). Regarding the study in general: In an earlier analysis of 587 of the donors, less than 350 Gb of sequence data and about 110 million unique TCR beta sequences from 180 million or so T cells were reported. A later analysis re-examined previously published TCR beta repertoires from roughly 720 donors and added high-resolution HLA genotyping to investigate patterns of TCR occurrence. An early release that covered 640 HLA-typed donors contained about 300 gigabases of sequencing data and around 85 million unique TCR sequences. Donor age, sex, ethnicity and CMV serostatus were collected together with the repertoire data. Among about 370 genotyped donors of the cohort, an average of about 240,000 unique TCR beta nucleotide sequences was sequenced per donor, of which about 19% were non-productive. In a later genetic analysis, genome-wide SNP genotypes for about 65% of the 666 donors were used, and that subset was treated as a discovery cohort. Rather than drawing on any new phenotypic data, the later analysis identified candidate immune exposures from TCR beta sequences and the way those sequences occurred across donors. Because of strong linkage in the cohort, roughly five DR-DQ haplotypes were treated as single units for association and clustering. Using immunosequencing, the study profiled T cell repertoires from 500 to 800 subjects and related those repertoires to cytomegalovirus serostatus. High-throughput TCR immunosequencing, statistical association of individual TCRs with disease status, and machine learning were combined to predict cytomegalovirus infection status. Class I and class II HLA loci were covered by the typing at four-digit resolution. An earlier analysis of several hundred of the donors applied high-throughput TCR beta sequencing to assess whether each TCR beta V gene segment acted as functional or pseudogenic. The study aimed to test whether signatures of past pathogen exposure could be identified by cataloging public T cell receptors. Every discovery cohort repertoire had been produced on one sequencing platform. In addition to the first cohort of 500 to 850 subjects, a separate validation cohort of 130 or so different subjects was used. Typing coverage differed by locus: A, B, C, DRB1 and DQB1 were typed in about 629-640 donors, DQA1 in approximately 520, DPA1 in some 600, and DPB1 in 450 to 490. The genetic ancestry cluster associated with self-reported Caucasian donors included around four fifths of the 398 genotyped donors. General findings and caveats noted by the study authors: In both the original and validation cohorts, the classifier was reported to diagnose cytomegalovirus status with high specificity and sensitivity. The earlier analysis of 587 of the donors excluded around 17 rarely observed V segments, including chromosome 9 orphons, because counts were too low. CMV serostatus was the only immune exposure information available for the cohort. In a later analysis, HLA-associated TCR beta chains showed more clonal expansion and lower generation probabilities than non-associated chains that were equally common. Several of the top co-occurrence clusters appeared to be linked to parvovirus B19, influenza, CMV and Epstein-Barr virus, according to a later analysis. HLA typing was unavailable for some donors at each locus, so association tests used only the typed subset. The presence/absence analyses assumed that sequencing depth was roughly uniform across donors, and that assumption may not be true. In an earlier analysis of around 600 of the donors, most TCR beta V segments were observed in productive rearrangements about 87% or about 30% of the time, broadly matching IMGT annotations. In a later analysis, some 18,000 TCR beta sequences were associated with specific HLA alleles at a false discovery rate of 0.05. The authors suggested that the approach could potentially be generalized to other disease states and immunological phenotypes. In vitro tests confirmed that three of the cytomegalovirus-associated TCR beta chains recognize cytomegalovirus antigens. In a later genetic analysis, fewer N-insertions in productive TCRs were reported among donors in an Asian-associated ancestry cluster than the roughly 640-donor mean. A later analysis found that TCR association rates varied across HLA loci, with DRB1 alleles showing the most associated TCRs and HLA-C alleles the fewest. In this cohort, only TCR beta chains were sequenced, and detectable features were limited by the absence of alpha or paired-chain data. Most CMV-associated TCR beta chains appeared to be HLA-restricted in a later analysis, and the HLA associations seemed to be driven largely by CMV exposure. Across donors, most TCR sequences were observed very rarely, whereas some public TCRs were present in many individuals. The study listed approximately 150 TCR beta chains as associated with cytomegalovirus. Some IMGT-functional V segments, including TRBV6-2 and TRBV6-3, could not be distinguished by the 87-base-pair reads and were therefore excluded. The sequencing pipeline was judged likely to have produced a cluster of highly shared sequence variants as a technical artifact. Strong co-occurrence of HLA alleles, especially DR and DQ, made assigning TCR associations to individual alleles difficult. In a later genetic analysis, a missense DCLRE1C variant was associated with V-gene and J-gene trimming of TCR beta chains, and the association was replicated in an independent cohort. A further reported finding was that TCR beta sequences accurately predicted the HLA-A and HLA-B alleles for most subjects in the first cohort. Correlated functional status among segregating V segments might be attributable to linkage disequilibrium, but an unknown experimental factor could not be ruled out.

The library came from the immunoSEQ multiplex PCR assay. For the multiplex PCR, a mixture combining 60 forward primers for TCR Vbeta segments and 13 reverse primers for TCR Jbeta segments was used. A multiplex PCR assay on genomic DNA amplified the CDR3 region of rearranged TCR beta genes. On the Illumina HiSeq System, the amplified TCR beta libraries were sequenced as 87-base-pair reads. Turning to the authors' computational methods: A later analysis tallied roughly 80 million unique TCR beta chains across the 666 repertoires, and some 10 million of those chains were shared by two or more donors. A nearest-neighbor algorithm error-corrected the raw reads and collapsed the reads into unique sequences, merging closely related sequences to remove PCR and sequencing errors. CDR3 sequences were aligned to IMGT reference sequences to assign V, D and J gene segments. For a sequence to be retained, a match of at least six nucleotides to both a V gene segment and a J gene segment was required. A rearrangement was called productive if the CDR3 had no stop codons and remained in frame with V and J, and every other rearrangement was called non-productive. CDR3 was defined according to IMGT convention as the region running from the second conserved V-encoded cysteine to the conserved J-encoded phenylalanine. The earlier analysis of 500 to 750 of the donors excluded any sequence lacking an unambiguous match to a single V gene segment. An earlier analysis of 550 to 650 of the donors classified V segments as functional when productive rearrangements were above 56.7% and as segregating when the standard deviation between donors was above 5%. To diagnose cytomegalovirus status from the catalog of TCR beta chain sequences, a statistical classification framework was built. A later analysis assigned V and J genes by comparing TCR nucleotide sequences with IMGT/GENE-DB human TR gene sequences. Using the TCRdist pipeline, a later analysis assigned CDR3 sequences along with most-parsimonious VDJ recombination scenarios. In a later analysis, each TCR beta chain was defined by its CDR3 amino acid sequence together with its V-gene family, and reads lacking a unique V-gene family were excluded. To address suspected cross-contamination and a sequencing artifact, a later analysis removed over 500 highly shared, low-generation-probability nucleotide sequences. In a later analysis, a clonal expansion index was calculated for each public chain from normalized within-repertoire ranks of inferred template counts. A later analysis computed generation probabilities with a VDJ recombination model fitted to out-of-frame rearrangements, and checked the results against IGoR. In a later analysis, hypergeometric tests were used to score TCR-TCR, TCR-HLA and TCR-CMV co-occurrence, with a repertoire-size bias correction applied to TCR pairs. To estimate false discovery rates, a later analysis permuted the HLA or CMV assignments 20 times. In a later analysis, co-occurring TCRs were grouped with DBSCAN, and TCRdist sequence similarity was added when clustering was performed within HLA-allele-positive subsets. Co-occurrence clustering excluded repertoires with fewer than 30,000 or more than 120,000 public chains, plus five with anomalous nucleotide sharing. Held by TCRdb, this immuneACCESS table contains in-frame sequences only and omits some clones. Under half of the omission traces to an unresolved V gene where checked; the cause of the rest is unknown. V and J calls plus clone size are reproduced from that table; the DNA served to infer D and trimming. For this sample the table gives tens of thousands of clones, of which about 65% were detected only once. The ten top clones hold around 27% of the sample.

The cohort was made up of 666 healthy bone marrow donors. At the time of sampling, every cohort member was nominally healthy, though immune exposures that went unrecorded were likely present. The donor tested CMV seropositive and was one of the 289 seropositive cohort members. Each donor provided a peripheral blood sample, and peripheral blood mononuclear cells were used for TCR beta sequencing. The Qiagen DNeasy Blood Extraction Kit was used to extract genomic DNA from the blood cell samples. The germline V gene sets CDR1 to MGHRA and CDR2 to YSYEKL. Trimming removed 4 bases from V and 8 bases from J; the gene matches leave 8 bases unexplained. Including the terminal cysteine and phenylalanine, the CDR3 comprises 14 residues. The sequence is cut down to CDR3 DNA, 42 bases in frame from base 1. With regard to this clone: Its antigen target is currently unknown. The sample holds no much larger clone one base away, and base qualities are not on file.

The receptor comes from a man aged 45-65 years in good health and CMV-seropositive. Sequencing input: PBMCs. Here the chain combines TRBV4-1 and TRBJ1-1, with 9 bases in between that match TRBD1. The bases read TGCGCCAGCAGCCCCAACACTGGGACAGGGGAAGCTTTCTTT. This yields the protein CASSPNTGTGEAFF.